This T cell receptor (beta chain) was observed in a study of cytomegalovirus exposure and HLA in healthy donors. Study conclusions and caveats: There were some public TCRs occurring in many donors, but most TCR sequences were rare.

PCR amplification relied on 60 Vbeta primers (plus 13 Jbeta primers). The repertoire was sequenced with immunoSEQ multiplex PCR; TCRdb's copy has only in-frame clones and lacks some. The data show around 53,000 clones, nearly 85% seen once. About this clone itself: The antigen is unknown.

Germline CDR1 reads MNHEY; CDR2 reads SMNVEV (reference sequence). This CDR3 spans 16 amino acids. Trimming removed 4 bases at V and 5 bases at J, with 19 bases between. The source is a man between 25 and 39 years old in good health and CMV-seronegative. What was sequenced was PBMCs. The chain couples TRBV27 to TRBJ2-3; a weak D match, TRBD2 (6 bases). The CDR3 sequence is CASSSLRAGVRDTQYF. DNA for the CDR3: TGTGCCAGCAGTTCCCTGCGAGCGGGTGTGCGAGATACGCAGTATTTT.